This TCR beta chain originates from a study of cytomegalovirus exposure and HLA in healthy donors. Trimming pared 6 bases from V and 3 bases from J, leaving 22 bases between. The germline gives CDR1 SGHVS, CDR2 FNYEAQ. CDR3 length: 17 residues. The count of this clone is one. Its antigen remains unidentified. A multiplex PCR was run with 60 Vbeta primers and 13 Jbeta primers. Method: immunoSEQ multiplex PCR; TCRdb's copy keeps in-frame clones and lacks some. This repertoire shows around 150,000 clones, roughly 73% found once; its top ten account for about 1.3%. Study-level points and caveats: Some TCR beta chains (164 of them) were listed as cytomegalovirus-associated.

The rearrangement uses TRBV7-6 and TRBJ2-3; D is perhaps TRBD2 (8 bases). Sequencing was carried out using PBMCs. The TCR sequence derives from a woman in her 30s in good health and CMV-seronegative. The CDR3 region has the DNA TGTGCCAGCAGTTTAACGACGGGAGGGGGCGAGACAGATACGCAGTATTTT. This translates into CASSLTTGGGETDTQYF.